The 5 T cell receptor beta chains reported below all come from one sample, sequenced in a study of blood T cell repertoires in COVID-19. Sequencing used immunoSEQ multiplex PCR; TCRdb keeps in-frame clones, though not all of them. Of 250,000 to 300,000 clones in the sample, approximately 81% were seen once. The material sequenced was peripheral blood. The receptor source for this set is a woman aged 60 to 75 with active or convalescent COVID-19.

The chain employs TRBV28 and TRBJ1-6, with 9 positions matching TRBD1. Unmatched junction bases numbered 15, after V lost 7 bases and J lost 5 bases. This CDR3 region has 18 residues. CDR1 and CDR2 (germline): MDHEN, SYDVKM. The CDR3 bases are TGTGCCAGCAAACTTGGGACAGGGACCCCTATAGATAATTCACCCCTCCACTTT. Its protein is CASKLGTGTPIDNSPLHF. The whole variable domain, filled in from reference TRBV28 and TRBJ1-6, reads DVKVTQSSRYLVKRTGEKVFLECVQDMDHENMFWYRQDPGLGLRLIYFSYDVKMKEKGDIPEGYSVSREKKERFSLILESASTNQTSMYLCASKLGTGTPIDNSPLHFGNGTRLTVT.

The rearrangement uses TRBV12-3 or TRBV12-4 and TRBJ1-1; D not certain. The V and J ends lost 2 bases and 0 bases respectively, with 4 bases between them. The CDR3 is 13 amino acids. The CDR3 bases are TGTGCCAGCAGTTTACAGATGAACACTGAAGCTTTCTTT. As protein: CASSLQMNTEAFF.

The chain uses TRBV2 and TRBJ1-4; TRBD1 aligns across 8 bases. The J segment lost 9 bases and the V segment lost 3 bases, leaving 9 bases of the junction unmatched. This CDR3 has 15 amino acids. Germline V lookup: CDR1 SNHLY, CDR2 FYNNEI. The CDR3 sequence is CASSDRTGRGKKLFF. CDR3 coding DNA: TGTGCCAGCAGTGACCGGACAGGGCGAGGGAAAAAACTGTTTTTT.

In regard to this clone: One junction end disagrees with the germline gene, perhaps due to a read error. The chain joins TRBV3-1 (or the pseudogene TRBV3-2) to TRBJ2-7; D remains unclear. CDR1 is LGHDT, CDR2 YNNKEL, per germline (reference sequence). CDR3 length: 12 residues. This CDR3 is CASSQDRSRLHF. The CDR3 DNA sequence: TGTGCCAGCAGCCAAGATCGATCTAGGTTGCACTTC.

The gene calls are TRBV5-1 and TRBJ2-1; 11 bases agree with TRBD2. V shed 4 bases and J 3 bases; nucleotides not matched to a gene: 12. CDR1 and CDR2 (germline): SGHRS, YFSETQ. The CDR3 runs 18 residues. The CDR3 reads CASSRSGGGLAGYNEQFF. The DNA of the CDR3 is TGCGCCAGCAGCCGGAGCGGGGGCGGACTAGCGGGCTACAATGAGCAGTTCTTC.